What follows describes a single TCR beta chain. The CDR3 length is 13 residues. The germline V gene has CDR1 WSHSY and CDR2 SAAADI. The V end lost 6 bases, the J end lost 2 bases, and 10 bases lay between the germline ends. Assay: immunoSEQ multiplex PCR; the TCRdb copy retains only in-frame clones and omits some. The sample shows under 70,000 clones, 65% to 90% of them seen only once. Time point denoted: pretreatment peripheral blood. This specimen belongs to a study of PD-L1 blockade in urothelial cancer. Study summary: At 3 weeks (second dose) and 6 weeks after starting treatment, blood was analyzed.

This TCR was recovered from a man in his 70s with urothelial cancer. The chain employs TRBV10-2 and TRBJ2-5; D is possibly TRBD2 (5 bases). The material was PBMCs, obtained around atezolizumab (anti-PD-L1) treatment. The CDR3 region has the DNA TGCGCCAGCAGATTCGGGGATCAAGAGACCCAGTACTTC. Protein sequence: CASRFGDQETQYF.